This T cell receptor (beta chain) came from a study of cytomegalovirus exposure and HLA in healthy donors. Study-level points and caveats: Analyses of presence and absence presupposed an approximately uniform sequencing depth across donors. Researchers reported in a later analysis that common viral pathogens appeared linked to several top clusters. Association of about 17,000 TCR beta sequences with HLA alleles was found at 0.05 false discovery rate in a later analysis.

This clone was recorded at least ten times. Its target is not known. J gave up 7 bases and V 6 bases, and 6 bases lay outside the gene matches. Per the germline V gene, CDR1 is SNHLY and CDR2 is FYNNEI. This CDR3 is 13 amino acids long. PCR was performed using 60 Vbeta and 13 Jbeta primers. The protocol was immunoSEQ multiplex PCR, while the TCRdb copy is restricted to in-frame clones and leaves out a portion. The sample holds some 120,000 clones, over 60% seen once. The receptor was isolated from a woman aged 18-35 years in good health and CMV-seropositive. Sequencing input: PBMCs. The chain uses TRBV2 and TRBJ1-5, with 7 positions matching TRBD1. Here the CDR3 DNA reads TGTGCCAGCAGCTATCAAGGGGGCCAGCCCCAGCATTTT. Translation gives CASSYQGGQPQHF. The variable domain in full, completed from reference TRBV2 and TRBJ1-5, reads EPEVTQTPSHQVTQMGQEVILRCVPISNHLYFYWYRQILGQKVEFLVSFYNNEISEKSEIFDDQFSVERPDGSNFTLKIRSTKLEDSAMYFCASSYQGGQPQHFGDGTRLSIL.